A single sample gave rise to the 32 T cell receptor beta chains below, sequenced in a study of T cells in Graves' hyperthyroidism and ophthalmopathy. RNA transcripts were the template for amplifying TCR beta CDR3 regions. The study used the HTBI primer set for a first-round RT-PCR of the TCR CDR3. TCRdb re-derived calls from the multiplex PCR reads in MiXCR, one entry per CDR3 protein. The repertoire holds hundreds of thousands of distinct CDR3 sequences, with about half as singletons. The sequenced sample consisted of peripheral blood or thyroid tissue (not recorded which). These receptors were obtained from a woman aged 18-29 years with Graves' hyperthyroidism.

The chain couples TRBV10-3 to TRBJ1-4; D may be TRBD1 (5 bases). The CDR3 is 14 residues long. V shed 3 bases and J shed 5 bases, with 10 bases lying between them. Germline V lookup: CDR1 ENHRY, CDR2 SYGVKD. In nucleotides, the CDR3 is TGTGCCATCAGTGATGGACAAAGAAATGAAAAACTGTTTTTT. It is translated as CAISDGQRNEKLFF.

In this sample, this clonotype turned up many times. The chain uses TRBV29-1 and TRBJ1-2; 7 nucleotides match TRBD1. This CDR3 has 13 residues. Germline V gene lookup returns CDR1 SQVTM and CDR2 ANQGSEA. V dropped 3 bases and J dropped 2; count of bases not matched to a gene: 3. Here the CDR3 reads CSVDPGGNYGYTF. The CDR3 region has the DNA TGCAGCGTTGATCCAGGGGGAAACTATGGCTACACCTTC.

This clonotype was seen at least ten times. The chain employs TRBV15 and TRBJ1-5; 7 nucleotides agree with TRBD1. CDR1 is LNHNV, CDR2 YYDKDF, per germline (reference sequence). Trimming took 5 bases from V and 1 from J; bases not matched to a gene: 5. The CDR3 totals 15 residues. The CDR3 nucleotides read TGTGCCACCAGCCGACAGGGACTAAGCAATCAGCCCCAGCATTTT. Translated, it gives CATSRQGLSNQPQHF.

This clonotype showed up just a few times. The J gene is TRBJ1-2, the V gene TRBV2; tentative D call: TRBD1 (6 bases). V was pared by 6 bases and J by 0 bases, with 17 bases between. This CDR3 region has 16 residues. In germline, CDR1 is SNHLY, CDR2 FYNNEI. This CDR3 reads CASRLQGPVTNYGYTF. DNA for the CDR3: TGTGCCAGCAGGTTACAGGGCCCCGTGACTAACTATGGCTACACCTTC.

In its sample, this clonotype was seen a few times. J is TRBJ2-5 and V is TRBV5-1, with 9 nucleotides matching TRBD2. With 0 bases clipped from V and 2 bases from J, the junction kept 8 bases outside the gene matches. Germline lookup yields CDR1 SGHRS and CDR2 YFSETQ. The CDR3 runs 17 residues. The CDR3 reads CASSLVGLASGQETQYF. CDR3 bases: TGCGCCAGCAGCTTGGTGGGACTAGCTTCAGGACAAGAGACCCAGTACTTC. Together with reference TRBV5-1 and TRBJ2-5, the CDR3 gives the full variable domain: KAGVTQTPRYLIKTRGQQVTLSCSPISGHRSVSWYQQTPGQGLQFLFEYFSETQRNKGNFPGRFSGRQFSNSRSEMNVSTLELGDSALYLCASSLVGLASGQETQYFGPGTRLLVL.

In the case of this clonotype: One junction end does not reproduce the germline sequence, and a read error may be involved. The chain is built from TRBV2 and TRBJ1-1; no clear D. This CDR3 is 15 amino acids long. Germline V gene data show CDR1 as SNHLY and CDR2 as FYNNEI. For the CDR3, the DNA is TGTGCCGGCAGTGAATTGAGGAACATGAACACTGAAACTTTCTTT. Its protein product is CAGSELRNMNTETFF.

The genes are TRBV7-3 and TRBJ2-7; 11 nucleotides agree with TRBD2. V dropped 5 bases and J dropped 0; count of bases not matched to a gene: 3. Germline V gene sequence: CDR1 SGHTA, CDR2 FQGTGA. The CDR3 has 15 amino acids. CDR3 bases: TGTGCCAGCAGCCACGGGACTAGCGGCTCCTACGAGCAGTACTTC. Protein sequence: CASSHGTSGSYEQYF. The complete variable domain, with remaining parts taken from reference TRBV7-3 and TRBJ2-7, reads GAGVSQTPSNKVTEKGKYVELRCDPISGHTALYWYRQSLGQGPEFLIYFQGTGAADDSGLPNDRFFAVRPEGSVSTLKIQRTERGDSAVYLCASSHGTSGSYEQYFGPGTRLTVT.

In this sample, this clonotype turned up many times. CDR3: CASSPGPPNYGYTF. The CDR3 nucleotides are TGCGCCAGCAGCCCCGGCCCCCCCAACTATGGCTACACCTTC. The J gene is TRBJ1-2, the V gene TRBV10-2; D not certain. V lost 6 bases and J lost 2, with 13 bases in between. Germline CDR1 is WSHSY and CDR2 is SAAADI. There are 14 residues in the CDR3.

The chain combines TRBV29-1 with TRBJ2-5; 12 nucleotides line up with TRBD2. Germline V gene sequence: CDR1 SQVTM, CDR2 ANQGSEA. The CDR3 has 14 residues. J lost 3 bases, V lost 2 bases, and 1 base had no gene match. The CDR3 DNA is TGCAGCGTTGAACTAGCGGGAGGGGAAGAGACCCAGTACTTC. This sequence encodes CSVELAGGEETQYF. Full variable domain (rest looked up from reference TRBV29-1 and TRBJ2-5): SAVISQKPSRDICQRGTSLTIQCQVDSQVTMMFWYRQQPGQSLTLIATANQGSEATYESGFVIDKFPISRPNLTFSTLTVSNMSPEDSSIYLCSVELAGGEETQYFGPGTRLLVL.

V is TRBV7-2 and J is TRBJ1-4; D not certain. This CDR3 is 15 amino acids long. CDR1 is SGHTA and CDR2 is FQGNSA in the germline V gene. V lost 1 base to trimming and J lost 0 bases, with 6 bases between them. In DNA, the CDR3 is TGTGCCAGCAGCTTAGTAAGGTCAACTAATGAAAAACTGTTTTTT. Its translation is CASSLVRSTNEKLFF.

This chain connects TRBV2 to TRBJ1-4, with D unclear. Germline CDR1 and CDR2: SNHLY and FYNNEI. The CDR3 has 14 residues. V was pared by 5 bases and J by 8 bases, with 15 bases between. The DNA of the CDR3 is TGTGCCAGCAGTTTTTTAGGGAAATTCGAAAAACTGTTTTTT. Protein sequence: CASSFLGKFEKLFF.

Notes on this clonotype: One end of the junction varies from germline; a read error may be responsible. The chain recombines TRBV25-1 with TRBJ1-6, with D perhaps matching TRBD1 (5 bases). The CDR3 has 15 residues. Germline V gives CDR1 MGHDK, CDR2 SYGVNS. Here the CDR3 reads CASSQDPGEGSPLHF. In nucleotides, the CDR3 is TGCGCCAGCAGCCAAGATCCGGGGGAGGGGTCACCCCTCCACTTT.

Details on this clonotype: A read error may be the cause here, since a much bigger clone is one base away. The chain couples TRBV29-1 to TRBJ1-2; 9 positions match TRBD1. CDR1 is SQVTM, CDR2 ANQGSEA, per germline. The CDR3 totals 13 residues. The chain's CDR3 is CSVVRQGDYGYAF. The CDR3 coding sequence is TGCAGCGTTGTTAGACAGGGGGACTATGGCTACGCCTTC.

The chain carries TRBV2 and TRBJ1-5; maybe TRBD1 (6 bases). The CDR3 loop spans 13 amino acids. Germline V gene lookup returns CDR1 SNHLY and CDR2 FYNNEI. Trimming stripped 8 bases from V and 3 bases from J, with 11 bases between. The CDR3 region has the DNA TGTGCCAGCGCAGGGGAGGACAATCAGCCCCAGCATTTT. This sequence encodes CASAGEDNQPQHF.

The V and J genes are TRBV7-9 and TRBJ2-7; 7 nucleotides line up with TRBD1. The germline V gene encodes CDR1 SEHNR and CDR2 FQNEAQ (reference sequence). This CDR3 is built from 13 residues. With 6 bases clipped from V and 5 bases from J, the junction kept 7 bases outside the gene matches. CDR3 sequence reads: CASSFDRDHEQYF. As DNA, the CDR3 is TGTGCCAGCAGTTTTGACAGGGACCACGAGCAGTACTTC. Full variable domain (outside the CDR3, taken from reference TRBV7-9 and TRBJ2-7): DTGVSQNPRHKITKRGQNVTFRCDPISEHNRLYWYRQTLGQGPEFLTYFQNEAQLEKSRLLSDRFSAERPKGSFSTLEIQRTEQGDSAMYLCASSFDRDHEQYFGPGTRLTVT.

This clonotype was picked up a small number of times. The chain joins TRBV7-9 to TRBJ2-7; tentative D call: TRBD2 (8 bases). The length of the CDR3 is 13 residues. The ends were cut back, 5 bases at V and 5 bases at J, with 13 bases in the middle. The germline CDR1 and CDR2 sequences are SEHNR and FQNEAQ (reference sequence). CDR3 amino acids: CASSPGGGDEQYF. The CDR3 region has the DNA TGTGCCAGCAGCCCGGGAGGGGGCGACGAGCAGTACTTC.

This chain connects TRBV5-1 to TRBJ2-7; 7 nucleotides line up with TRBD2. In germline, CDR1 is SGHRS, CDR2 YFSETQ. This CDR3 comprises 14 residues. V shed 8 bases and J 1 base; nucleotides not matched to a gene: 9. CDR3 sequence: CASQLASGSYEQYF. CDR3 nucleotides: TGCGCCAGTCAGCTGGCTAGCGGTTCCTACGAGCAGTACTTC.

The CDR3 DNA reads TGCAGCGTTGAATCCGGGAACACAGATACGCAGTATTTT. Its translation is CSVESGNTDTQYF. This chain connects TRBV29-1 to TRBJ2-3, with D tentatively TRBD2 (5 bases). V was cut by 2 bases and J by 2 bases, with 8 bases left in between. Germline CDR1 and CDR2: SQVTM and ANQGSEA. This CDR3 region has 13 residues.

In the case of this clonotype: The germline gene is not matched at one end of the junction; a read error may be the cause. The CDR3 coding sequence is TGTGCCAGCAAGCAAGGACGGAAGGGAATCACCGGGGAGCTGTCTTTT. This sequence encodes CASKQGRKGITGELSF. The J gene is TRBJ2-2, the V gene TRBV2, with D tentatively TRBD2 (5 bases). CDR1 and CDR2 from the germline V gene are SNHLY and FYNNEI. The CDR3 loop spans 16 amino acids.

The chain joins TRBV15 to TRBJ2-2, with TRBD1 as a possible D gene (5 bases). V was trimmed by 1 base and J by 4 bases, leaving 13 bases between them. The CDR3 is made up of 16 amino acids. Germline V gives CDR1 LNHNV, CDR2 YYDKDF (reference sequence). The CDR3 DNA reads TGTGCCACCAGCAGAGTTGGGGCAGCCACCACCGGGGAGCTGTTTTTT. It yields the protein CATSRVGAATTGELFF.

The rearrangement links TRBV15 to TRBJ1-4, with unresolved D. The CDR3 contains 14 residues. The germline V gene encodes CDR1 LNHNV and CDR2 YYDKDF (reference sequence). V shed 1 base and J shed 2 bases, with 5 bases lying between them. The CDR3 DNA reads as TGTGCCACCAGCAGAGGAGGCACTAATGAAAAACTGTTTTTT. As protein: CATSRGGTNEKLFF.

The chain joins TRBV24-1 to TRBJ1-6; D is ambiguous. CDR1 and CDR2 (germline): KGHDR, SFDVKD. With 4 bases removed from V and 0 bases from J, the gap between germline ends came to 6 bases. The CDR3 runs to 15 residues. CDR3 sequence reads: CATSEGSSYNSPLHF. For the CDR3, the DNA is TGTGCCACCAGTGAGGGGAGCTCCTATAATTCACCCCTCCACTTT.

This clonotype was seen ten or more times. The chain has TRBV20-1 and TRBJ2-5, with 9 bases aligning to TRBD2. The CDR3 runs 16 residues. J gave up 5 bases and V 3 bases, and 13 bases lay outside the gene matches. Germline V gene lookup returns CDR1 DFQATT and CDR2 SNEGSKA (reference sequence). The CDR3 bases are TGCAGTGCTAGCCCTGCGGCGGGAGGGAACAGGGAGACCCAGTACTTC. It encodes CSASPAAGGNRETQYF.

A remark on this clonotype: A much larger clone is a single base away; this may be a read error. The chain has TRBV20-1 and TRBJ1-2; TRBD1 matches at 8 bases. This CDR3 has 12 amino acids. Germline trimming cut 3 bases from V and 4 bases from J; bases unmatched to any gene: 1. CDR1 is DFQATT and CDR2 is SNEGSKA in the germline V gene (reference sequence). CDR3 loop: CSARTGAYGYTF. For the CDR3, the DNA is TGCAGTGCTAGGACAGGGGCCTATGGCTACACCTTC.

This clonotype has a handful of counts. V gene TRBV7-9 combines with J gene TRBJ1-5; D is unresolved. V was trimmed by 2 bases and J by 11 bases, leaving 16 bases between them. The CDR3 runs to 14 residues. The germline V gene has CDR1 SEHNR and CDR2 FQNEAQ (reference sequence). The CDR3 DNA reads TGTGCCAGCAGCTTACCAGGCCCTGGGGAGGCCCAGCATTTT. Encoded protein: CASSLPGPGEAQHF.

As for this clonotype: Being one base from a much bigger clone, this may be a read error. The chain recombines TRBV9 with TRBJ1-3; D is ambiguous. V was pared by 2 bases and J by 0 bases, with 6 bases between. CDR3 length: 14 amino acids. Germline assignment: CDR1 SGDLS and CDR2 YYNGEE. The CDR3 DNA is TGTGCCAGCAGCGTCGCGGTCTCTGGAAACACCATATATTTT. Translation: CASSVAVSGNTIYF.

A note on this clonotype: One end of the junction is discordant with germline, which a read error may explain. The V gene is TRBV2, the J gene TRBJ1-6; TRBD1 matches 7 bases. CDR1 and CDR2 from the germline V gene are SNHLY and FYNNEI. There are 17 residues in the CDR3. The DNA of the CDR3 is TGCGCCAGCAGCCAAACAGGGGTTCGCAGGGGAGGTTCACCCCTCCACTTT. This gives the protein CASSQTGVRRGGSPLHF.

J is TRBJ1-1 and V is TRBV29-1; D possibly corresponds to TRBD1 (5 bases). Germline V lookup: CDR1 SQVTM, CDR2 ANQGSEA. Trimming pared 7 bases from V and 4 bases from J, leaving 13 bases between. The CDR3 length is 12 residues. This CDR3 reads CSGREGSTEAFF. The CDR3 DNA reads as TGCAGCGGCAGGGAGGGAAGCACTGAAGCTTTCTTT.

This clonotype was seen repeatedly, ten times or more. A much bigger clone sits one base away, suggesting this may be a read error. This chain uses TRBV7-9 with TRBJ2-7; D call uncertain. Trimming shortened V by 3 bases and J by 3 bases, and 3 bases separated the two germline ends. The CDR3 length is 11 residues. The V gene's germline CDR1 is SEHNR and CDR2 FQNEAQ (reference sequence). CDR3 sequence: CASSFDYEQYF. The CDR3 nucleotides are TGTGCCAGCAGCTTTGACTACGAGCAGTACTTC. The whole variable domain, remainder taken from reference TRBV7-9 and TRBJ2-7, is DTGVSQNPRHKITKRGQNVTFRCDPISEHNRLYWYRQTLGQGPEFLTYFQNEAQLEKSRLLSDRFSAERPKGSFSTLEIQRTEQGDSAMYLCASSFDYEQYFGPGTRLTVT.

The chain is built from TRBV29-1 and TRBJ1-1; 7 nucleotides match TRBD1. Germline V CDR1 and CDR2: SQVTM, ANQGSEA. V lost 6 bases and J lost 3; bases outside the gene matches: 16. This CDR3 spans 16 amino acids. The CDR3 spells CSVGNRTGRGDTEAFF. CDR3 in DNA: TGCAGCGTGGGGAATAGGACAGGTAGGGGGGACACTGAAGCTTTCTTT. Drawing the rest from reference TRBV29-1 and TRBJ1-1, the complete variable domain is SAVISQKPSRDICQRGTSLTIQCQVDSQVTMMFWYRQQPGQSLTLIATANQGSEATYESGFVIDKFPISRPNLTFSTLTVSNMSPEDSSIYLCSVGNRTGRGDTEAFFGQGTRLTVV.

The chain has TRBV5-1 and TRBJ1-1; 8 positions match TRBD1. After removal of 4 bases from V and 10 bases from J, the junction contained 9 bases not matched to a gene. The CDR3 is 13 residues long. Looked up from germline, CDR1 is SGHRS and CDR2 is YFSETQ. CDR3 DNA sequence: TGCGCCAGCAGCGTGGACAGGGCGAATAGAGCTTTCTTT. This sequence encodes CASSVDRANRAFF.

This clonotype has more than one count but fewer than ten. The CDR3 DNA sequence: TGTGCCAGCAGCTTAGTCAGGAGGGACAGGGGTTCCTCTGGGGCCAACGTCCTGACTTTC. This gives the protein CASSLVRRDRGSSGANVLTF. The V call is TRBV7-8, the J call TRBJ2-6, with TRBD1 matching over 10 bases. The germline V gene has CDR1 SGHVS and CDR2 FQNEAQ. After removal of 1 base from V and 0 bases from J, the junction contained 9 bases not matched to a gene. This CDR3 is 20 amino acids long.